The 16 T cell receptor beta chains given below trace back to one sample, sequenced in a study of blood T cell repertoires in COVID-19 (dated by TCRdb to about 2020). Receptors were amplified or captured by the immunoSEQ multiplex PCR assay. In its TCRdb copy, this immuneACCESS table keeps in-frame sequences only and misses some clones. Where compared with another copy, unresolved V genes explain less than half of these, and the others have no known cause. For this sample there are more than 90,000 clones; about 70% appear just once. The ten largest clones represent around 23% of the sample. Sequences were obtained from peripheral blood. These receptor sequences come from a woman in her sixties in a cohort sampled during active or convalescent COVID-19.

In its sample, this clone was seen once. This chain connects TRBV18 to TRBJ1-1; a weak D match, TRBD1 (6 bases). CDR3 length: 14 amino acids. The V end was cut by 2 bases, the J end by 3 bases, with 10 bases between. Germline CDR1 and CDR2: KGHSH and LQKENI. CDR3 DNA sequence: TGTGCCAGCTCACCAACAGGGTCAGACACTGAAGCTTTCTTT. It is translated as CASSPTGSDTEAFF.

The chain is built from TRBV7-8 and TRBJ1-2; D not resolved. The CDR3 extends over 13 amino acids. Trimming removed 5 bases at V and 7 bases at J, with 14 bases between. Germline-derived CDR1 and CDR2 are SGHVS and FQNEAQ. Here the CDR3 DNA reads TGTGCCAGCAGCCCCTCGGGGATAGGTGGCTACACCTTC. Its translation is CASSPSGIGGYTF.

This chain links TRBV5-5 with TRBJ1-3; 9 bases map to TRBD1. Germline V gene sequence: CDR1 SGHKS, CDR2 YYEKEE (reference sequence). The CDR3 is made up of 14 amino acids. V lost 4 bases to trimming and J lost 4 bases; unmatched junction nucleotides: 3. CDR3 residues: CASSGTGNGNTIYF. CDR3 DNA: TGTGCCAGCAGCGGGACAGGGAACGGAAACACCATATATTTT.

This clone has more than one count but fewer than ten. The CDR3 here is CAARGGPRWEPQHF. The CDR3 DNA reads TGTGCTGCAAGGGGGGGGCCTCGGTGGGAGCCCCAGCATTTT. This chain links TRBV7-7 with TRBJ1-5; D perhaps matches TRBD1 (6 bases). Germline V gene sequence: CDR1 SSHAT, CDR2 FNYEAQ (reference sequence). The CDR3 covers 14 residues.

The V and J genes are TRBV19 and TRBJ2-1, with 8 bases that match TRBD1. CDR3 length equals 14 residues. V shed 6 bases, J shed 6 bases, and the junction held 7 bases outside the gene matches. CDR1 and CDR2 from the germline V gene are LNHDA and SQIVND (reference sequence). CDR3 in DNA: TGTGCCAGTAGCGGGCAGGGGGCCTTCAATGAGCAGTTCTTC. Residues: CASSGQGAFNEQFF. Variable domain in full (rest from reference TRBV19 and TRBJ2-1): DGGITQSPKYLFRKEGQNVTLSCEQNLNHDAMYWYRQDPGQGLRLIYYSQIVNDFQKGDIAEGYSVSREKKESFPLTVTSAQKNPTAFYLCASSGQGAFNEQFFGPGTRLTVL.

CDR3 sequence (DNA): TGTGCCAGCAGTTTTGGCACAGGTGTACCCTACGAGCAGTACTTC. Amino acid sequence: CASSFGTGVPYEQYF. This chain links TRBV28 with TRBJ2-7; TRBD1 might be the D (5 bases). The germline V gene has CDR1 MDHEN and CDR2 SYDVKM. V was pared by 3 bases and J by 2 bases, with 14 bases between. The CDR3 extends over 15 amino acids.

The chain recombines TRBV27 with TRBJ2-2, with 10 bases lining up with TRBD2. CDR3 length equals 15 residues. The V and J ends lost 5 bases and 4 bases, in that order; junction bases with no gene match: 4. The V gene's germline CDR1 is MNHEY and CDR2 SMNVEV (reference sequence). CDR3 sequence (DNA): TGTGCCAGCAGTACGGGACTAGCGATCACCGGGGAGCTGTTTTTT. Translating gives CASSTGLAITGELFF.

A note on this clone: Additional DNA sequences in this sample encode the identical CDR3. The chain carries TRBV6-6 and TRBJ2-3, with 9 bases lining up with TRBD2. The V and J ends lost 2 bases and 3 bases, in that order; junction bases with no gene match: 3. CDR3 size: 15 residues. Germline lookup yields CDR1 MNHNY and CDR2 SVGAGI (reference sequence). The CDR3 coding sequence is TGTGCCAGCAGTTACGCGCGGGGGGGTACAGATACGCAGTATTTT. Residues: CASSYARGGTDTQYF.

A few counts support this clone. The genes are TRBV6-5 and TRBJ1-5; possible D gene TRBD1, 5 bases. Germline CDR1 and CDR2: MNHEY and SVGAGI. V gave up 8 bases and J gave up 7 bases, with 15 bases separating them. This CDR3 has 13 residues. CDR3 residues: CASSGGVRQPQHF. CDR3 sequence (DNA): TGTGCCAGCTCGGGGGGGGTGCGACAGCCCCAGCATTTT.

V gene TRBV18 combines with J gene TRBJ1-2; TRBD1 might be the D (6 bases). Germline V gene data show CDR1 as KGHSH and CDR2 as LQKENI. V lost 2 bases and J 4 bases, leaving 14 bases between the germline ends. The CDR3 totals 15 residues. The CDR3 DNA reads as TGTGCCAGCTCACCATCCCCCGACAGGAGCTATGGCTACACCTTC. Protein product: CASSPSPDRSYGYTF.

This chain links TRBV6-1 with TRBJ2-5, with 12 bases lining up with TRBD1. This CDR3 is 18 amino acids long. V gave up 4 bases and J gave up 5 bases; unmatched junction bases: 14. The germline V gene encodes CDR1 MNHNS and CDR2 SASEGT. CDR3 nucleotides: TGTGCCAGCAGTGTCAATACCCCGGGACAGGGGGCTCGGGAGACCCAGTACTTC. The encoded protein is CASSVNTPGQGARETQYF.

The table lists this clone with many counts. The chain uses TRBV5-1 and TRBJ2-2, with 16 bases that match TRBD2. V trimming: 3 bases; J trimming: 1 base; junction bases outside the gene matches: 9. This CDR3 spans 20 amino acids. Germline V gene data show CDR1 as SGHRS and CDR2 as YFSETQ. CDR3 nucleotide sequence: TGCGCCAGCAGCTCCATGCCGGGACTAGCGGGGGGGATGAACACCGGGGAGCTGTTTTTT. It translates to CASSSMPGLAGGMNTGELFF.

The DNA for the CDR3 is TGTGCCAGCACCGCACACCTCGGACAAAGACTGAACACCGGGGAGCTGTTTTTT. Encoded protein: CASTAHLGQRLNTGELFF. V usage is TRBV7-8 and J usage is TRBJ2-2; TRBD1 might be the D (5 bases). Trimming left V 7 bases short and J 1 base short, with 22 bases between. Germline CDR1 is SGHVS and CDR2 is FQNEAQ. The CDR3 is 18 residues long.

In this sample, this clone turned up once. This rearrangement joins TRBV5-8 to TRBJ2-5, with D possibly matching TRBD1 (6 bases). Germline V lookup: CDR1 SGHTS, CDR2 YDEGEE. Trimming shortened V by 5 bases and J by 1 base, and 12 bases separated the two germline ends. CDR3 length: 14 amino acids. The CDR3 DNA reads as TGTGCCAGCAGGACCAGACAGGCCCAAGAGACCCAGTACTTC. Protein: CASRTRQAQETQYF.

This clone turned up a few times. The chain employs TRBV7-3 and TRBJ2-5; D unclear. Germline V lookup: CDR1 SGHTA, CDR2 FQGTGA. V was shortened by 4 bases and J by 4 bases, with 10 bases between the two germline ends. This CDR3 spans 13 amino acids. The DNA for the CDR3 is TGTGCCAGCAGCTCGTTAGATCGAGAGACCCAGTACTTC. It translates to CASSSLDRETQYF.

The rearrangement links TRBV18 to TRBJ2-2; 8 bases are a match to TRBD1. Unmatched junction bases numbered 8, after V lost 4 bases and J lost 7 bases. This CDR3 has 15 amino acids. Germline CDR1 KGHSH, CDR2 LQKENI. The CDR3 sequence: CASSLQDRAVGELFF. CDR3 bases: TGTGCCAGCTCACTCCAGGACAGGGCGGTCGGGGAGCTGTTTTTT.